This T cell receptor beta chain was found in a study of blood T cell repertoires in COVID-19. V shed 2 bases and J shed 0 bases, with 8 bases lying between them. The CDR3 has 15 amino acids. The germline V gene has CDR1 MDHEN and CDR2 SYDVKM. In the original processing: Amplification of reference gene primers was used by the study to estimate nucleated cell counts. The data were produced by immunoSEQ multiplex PCR, yet TCRdb's version contains in-frame clones alone and is incomplete. V, J and clone size reflect that table, while D and trimming were determined from the DNA. Altogether around 200,000 clones are present, more than 85% being singletons, with the ten largest covering 7% to 7.5%.

The clonotype originates from an elderly woman in a cohort sampled during active or convalescent COVID-19. The sequenced sample was peripheral blood. V and J are TRBV28 and TRBJ1-3, with D tentatively TRBD1 (6 bases). CDR3 loop: CASSLGTSSGNTIYF. The DNA of the CDR3 is TGTGCCAGCAGTTTAGGGACAAGCTCTGGAAACACCATATATTTT. The variable domain in full, completed from reference TRBV28 and TRBJ1-3, reads DVKVTQSSRYLVKRTGEKVFLECVQDMDHENMFWYRQDPGLGLRLIYFSYDVKMKEKGDIPEGYSVSREKKERFSLILESASTNQTSMYLCASSLGTSSGNTIYFGEGSWLTVV.